This entry features one TCR beta chain sequence. Its antigen remains undetermined. Base qualities were left out, and no much larger clone turns up one base away. The V end loses 3 bases and the J end loses 1 base, and a stretch of 16 bases separates them. The germline V gene supplies CDR1 SGHRS and CDR2 YFSETQ. The CDR3 starts with the cysteine, ends with the phenylalanine, and has 16 residues. CDR3 DNA is the only sequence kept; it has 48 bases, read in frame from the first base. Participants in the prospective study were enrolled through a virtual design, were aged 18 to 89 years, and lived in some 24 United States geographic areas. To assign participants to cohorts, the prospective study relied on clinical history that participants themselves reported in a screening survey and a study questionnaire. Mobile phlebotomists in the prospective study collected whole blood, serum and a nasopharyngeal or oropharyngeal swab from every participant. Over a 2-month period, participants in the prospective study had the option of providing additional blood draws and questionnaires. Before DNA extraction, blood samples from the prospective study were shipped at room temperature or frozen.

The record originates from a study of blood T cell repertoires in COVID-19 (TCRdb year 2020). About the investigation overall: Recovered participants in ImmuneRACE Cohort 3 were defined as having two consecutive negative NP/OP PCR tests, clearance from a healthcare professional, or resolution of symptoms. Where HLA class I and class II types were available, the types were taken from metadata supplied by the sample provider, not from assay-based typing. The collaborator samples originated in the United States, Italy and Spain and spanned the acute and convalescent phases of COVID-19. The sample metadata nearly always contained a de-identified subject ID, COVID-19 status, age in years and sex. Deeply sampled blood TCRbeta repertoires from subjects exposed to, actively infected with, or recovered from COVID-19 were included in the dataset. The samples were drawn from the first 160 participants of the ongoing ImmuneRACE study and from 1,200 or so subjects provided by 6 global collaborators. The repertoires were released in a freely available public database meant as a resource for research on the immune response to SARS-CoV-2. The prospective study material was composed of cDNA or gDNA derived from T cells, B-cell-depleted T cells, or PBMCs. Broader findings and caveats from the paper: How much clinical and demographic metadata was included differed by source and by participant, and the metadata was provided uncurated.

TCRbeta CDR3 regions were amplified from genomic DNA using the immunoSEQ Assay, a bias-controlled multiplex PCR. As for the authors' bioinformatics: Nucleated cell counts per sample were estimated from amplification of reference gene primers within the assay. Sequence reads were collapsed and filtered to measure the absolute abundance of every unique TCRbeta CDR3 rearrangement. For each sample, productive Simpson clonality was calculated by taking the square root of Simpson's diversity index across productive rearrangements. Drawn from immuneACCESS, this table holds only the in-frame rearrangements with V and J called that TCRdb kept. Clones are partly lost; checked studies trace under half to an unresolved V gene and leave the rest unexplained. V, J and clone size derive from that table, while D and trimming were established from the DNA sequence. Here the sample has 330,000 or so clones; about 90% occur a single time. The top ten constitute 1.5% to 2.5% of the sample.

The source is a man aged 35 to 55 in a cohort exposed to, infected with or recovered from COVID-19 (not recorded which). The material sequenced was PBMCs or T cells enriched from blood (not recorded which). The chain employs TRBV5-1 and TRBJ2-5; TRBD1 is a possible D gene, resting on 5 matching bases. The CDR3 in this case is CASSWEIGRGQETQYF. The sequenced DNA is TGCGCCAGCAGCTGGGAAATTGGTAGGGGCCAAGAGACCCAGTACTTC.